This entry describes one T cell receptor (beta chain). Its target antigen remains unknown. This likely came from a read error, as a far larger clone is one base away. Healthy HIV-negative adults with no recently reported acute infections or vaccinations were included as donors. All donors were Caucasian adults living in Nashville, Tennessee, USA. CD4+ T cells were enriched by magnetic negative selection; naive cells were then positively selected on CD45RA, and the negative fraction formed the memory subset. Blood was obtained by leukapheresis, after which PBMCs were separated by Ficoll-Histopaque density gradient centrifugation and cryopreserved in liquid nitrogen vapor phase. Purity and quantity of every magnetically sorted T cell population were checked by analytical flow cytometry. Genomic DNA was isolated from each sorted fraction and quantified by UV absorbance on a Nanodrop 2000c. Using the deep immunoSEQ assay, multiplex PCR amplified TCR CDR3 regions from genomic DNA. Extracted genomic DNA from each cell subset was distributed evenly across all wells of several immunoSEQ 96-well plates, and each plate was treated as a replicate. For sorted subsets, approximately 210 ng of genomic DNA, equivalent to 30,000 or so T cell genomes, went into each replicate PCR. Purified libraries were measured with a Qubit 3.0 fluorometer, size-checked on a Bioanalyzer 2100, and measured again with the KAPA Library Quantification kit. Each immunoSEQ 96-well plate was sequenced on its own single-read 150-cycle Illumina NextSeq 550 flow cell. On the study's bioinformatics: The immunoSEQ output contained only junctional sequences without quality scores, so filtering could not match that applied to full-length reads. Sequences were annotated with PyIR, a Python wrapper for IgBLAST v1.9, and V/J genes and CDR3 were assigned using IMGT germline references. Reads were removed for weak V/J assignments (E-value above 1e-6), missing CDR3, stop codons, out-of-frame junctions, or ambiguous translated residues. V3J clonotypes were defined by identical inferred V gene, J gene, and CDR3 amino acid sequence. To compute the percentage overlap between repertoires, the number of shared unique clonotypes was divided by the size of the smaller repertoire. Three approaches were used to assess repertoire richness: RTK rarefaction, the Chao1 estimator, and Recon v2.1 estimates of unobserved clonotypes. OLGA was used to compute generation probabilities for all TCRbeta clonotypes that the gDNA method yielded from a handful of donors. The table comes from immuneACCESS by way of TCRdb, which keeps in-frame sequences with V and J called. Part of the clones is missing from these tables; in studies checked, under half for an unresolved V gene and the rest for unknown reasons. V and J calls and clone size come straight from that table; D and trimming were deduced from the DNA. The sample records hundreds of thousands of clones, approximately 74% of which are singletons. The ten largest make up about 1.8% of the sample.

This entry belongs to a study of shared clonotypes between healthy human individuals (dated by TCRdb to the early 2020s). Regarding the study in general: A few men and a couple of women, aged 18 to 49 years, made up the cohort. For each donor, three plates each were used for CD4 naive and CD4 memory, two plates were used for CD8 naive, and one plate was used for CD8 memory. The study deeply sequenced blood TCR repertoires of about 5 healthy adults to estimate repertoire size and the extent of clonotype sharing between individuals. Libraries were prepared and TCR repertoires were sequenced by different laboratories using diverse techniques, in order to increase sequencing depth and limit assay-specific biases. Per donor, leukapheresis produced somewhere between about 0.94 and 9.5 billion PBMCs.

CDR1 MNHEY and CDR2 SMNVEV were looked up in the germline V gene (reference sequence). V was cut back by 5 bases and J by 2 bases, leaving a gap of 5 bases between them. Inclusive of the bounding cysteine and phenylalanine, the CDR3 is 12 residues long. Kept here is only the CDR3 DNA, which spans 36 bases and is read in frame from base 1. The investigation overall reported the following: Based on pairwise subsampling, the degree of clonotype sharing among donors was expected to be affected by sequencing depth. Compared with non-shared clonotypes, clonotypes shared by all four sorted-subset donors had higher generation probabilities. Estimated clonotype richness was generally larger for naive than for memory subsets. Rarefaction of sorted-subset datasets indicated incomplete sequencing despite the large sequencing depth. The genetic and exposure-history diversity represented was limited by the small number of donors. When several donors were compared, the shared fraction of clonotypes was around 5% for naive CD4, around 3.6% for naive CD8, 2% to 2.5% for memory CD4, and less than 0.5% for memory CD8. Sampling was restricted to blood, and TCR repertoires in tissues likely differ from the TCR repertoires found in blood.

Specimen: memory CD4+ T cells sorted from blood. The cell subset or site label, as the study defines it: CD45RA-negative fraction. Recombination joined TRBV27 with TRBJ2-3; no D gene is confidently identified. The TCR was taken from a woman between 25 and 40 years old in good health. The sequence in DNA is TGTGCCAGCAGTCCTAACACAGATACGCAGTATTTT. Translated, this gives CASSPNTDTQYF.